Here is one TCR beta chain with its context. In its sample, this clone was seen once. Its antigen target is currently unknown. Per-base quality was not reported, and no clone a single base away is much larger than it. This record comes from a study of cytotoxic CD8 clonotypes in ibrutinib-treated CLL (TCRdb year 2021). Regarding the study in general: The cohort included more than 14 treatment-naive and approximately eleven relapsed/refractory patients; 17 to 18 were IGHV unmutated. Responses were partial in about 25 patients and complete in 2; after median 68 months follow-up, around 15 stayed in remission and around 12 progressed. The response samples were drawn at a median of roughly twelve months into treatment, with a range of about 6 to 36 months. An average of about 250,000 productive templates and 94,082 productive rearrangements was obtained per sample. Longitudinal samples were obtainable from about 30% of the roughly 90 participants in the trial. Cryopreserved peripheral blood mononuclear cells were obtained prior to treatment, at the time of response, and at either disease progression or sustained remission. Overall study outcomes, separate from this receptor: Public clonotypes were rare and either shrank or stayed stable during treatment, and the rise in clonality at ibrutinib response reflected expansion of private clonotypes. Sampling times were not matched between sustained-remission and progressing patients, and lymph node repertoires were not studied. An increase in clonality was observed at ibrutinib response, with clonality remaining stable during sustained remission and falling back toward baseline at progression. At baseline, clonality was higher than in age-matched healthy donors and showed a strong correlation with circulating CD8+ T-cell counts.

For TCR beta library preparation, roughly 2 micrograms of genomic DNA were isolated from cryopreserved PBMCs. Longitudinal blood samples from CLL patients on ibrutinib monotherapy underwent high-throughput TCR beta sequencing. Patients were enrolled in a phase 2 open-label single-center ibrutinib monotherapy trial. The goal of deep resolution MiSeq sequencing was a depth between 1 in 1 million and 1 in 200,000 T cells, and coverage averaged 10x per clonotype. The immunoSEQ hsTCRB Kit was used to generate TCR beta libraries. In the source study's methods: ImmunoSEQ Data Assistant and ImmunoSEQ Analyzer were used for data analysis, and V, D and J genes were assigned according to IMGT definitions. Clonality, with values ranging from 0 to 1, was calculated as one minus the normalized Shannon entropy of productive rearrangement frequencies. Only overrepresented clonotypes making up at least 0.05% of the repertoire of each patient were included in the public clonotype analysis. Repertoires from some twelve age-matched healthy donors in immuneACCESS were used as clonality controls. The clones in this table, taken by TCRdb from immuneACCESS, are in-frame only. Not every clone is retained; where verified, under half of the shortfall comes from an unresolved V gene, and the cause of the rest is unknown. The V and J calls and clone size were taken over from that table, and D and trimming were inferred from the DNA. For this sample the table gives approximately 13,000 clones, of which around 68% were detected only once. Clones ranked in the top ten supply 4.5% to 5.5% of the sample.

V and J are truncated by 5 bases and 0 bases respectively, leaving an intervening sequence of 9 bases. Including cysteine and phenylalanine, the CDR3 has 14 amino acids. The CDR3 DNA has 42 bases and is translated from base 1. CDR1 and CDR2 were assigned from the germline V gene (reference sequence) as LNHDA and SQIVND. Here the sequenced sample was PBMCs, taken before ibrutinib treatment. Recombination connected TRBV19 to TRBJ2-3, with no confidently assigned D gene. The receptor was isolated from a human donor with chronic lymphocytic leukemia. Here the CDR3 is given as CASSPHSSTDTQYF. The DNA is TGTGCCAGTAGTCCGCACTCAAGCACAGATACGCAGTATTTT.